This T cell receptor (beta chain) came from a study of blood T cell repertoires in COVID-19. As for the study in general: Donors in the United States, Italy and Spain gave samples during acute or convalescent COVID-19.

This CDR3 comprises 17 residues. Germline loops: CDR1 SGDLS, CDR2 YYNGEE. The V and J ends lost 0 bases and 0 bases, in that order; junction bases with no gene match: 3. Participants were aged about 18 to 90 years, lived in 20 to 25 US areas, and enrolled virtually. Cohort allocation depended upon clinical history that participants reported. Sequenced by immunoSEQ multiplex PCR; TCRdb stores in-frame clones only, minus some. Among some 200,000 clones listed, roughly nine tenths were seen once. The sample consisted of PBMCs or T cells enriched from blood (not recorded which). This receptor was obtained from a woman aged 50 to 60 in a cohort exposed to, infected with or recovered from COVID-19 (not recorded which). The chain uses TRBV9 and TRBJ2-1; 10 nucleotides match TRBD2. As DNA, the CDR3 is TGTGCCAGCAGCGTAGTTAGCGGGGGGCTCTCCTACAATGAGCAGTTCTTC. Protein product: CASSVVSGGLSYNEQFF.